A selection of T cell receptor beta chains follows, all from one sample in a study of cytomegalovirus exposure and HLA in healthy donors. TCRdb keeps only in-frame clones here, not all; method: immunoSEQ multiplex PCR. The sample yields 200,000 to 250,000 clones, 82% seen once. Sequenced: PBMCs. The receptors here all came from a woman in her thirties or forties in good health and CMV-seropositive. Both conserved end residues are part of each CDR3. D genes are given only for firm matches. Clone size appears in some rows only: once, few, many, or a class for an expanded clone.

D gene	clone size	J gene	V gene	CDR3 protein	CDR3 DNA
TRBD2	.	TRBJ2-7	TRBV7-2	CASSPGLAGGVPYEQYF	TGTGCCAGCAGCCCCGGACTAGCGGGAGGGGTACCCTACGAGCAGTACTTC
TRBD1	.	TRBJ1-1	TRBV7-9	CASSGRTGETEAFF	TGTGCCAGCAGCGGACGGACAGGGGAAACCGAAGCTTTCTTT
.	.	TRBJ1-1	TRBV11-1	CASSLSGRQLMNTEAFF	TGTGCCAGCAGCTTATCAGGGCGACAATTAATGAACACTGAAGCTTTCTTT
TRBD1	.	TRBJ2-2	TRBV9	CASSARQGLNTGELFF	TGTGCCAGCAGCGCCCGACAGGGCTTGAACACCGGGGAGCTGTTTTTT
.	few	TRBJ1-1	TRBV25-1	CASSEAGAREAFF	TGTGCCAGCAGTGAAGCAGGGGCGAGAGAAGCTTTCTTT
.	.	TRBJ1-1	TRBV7-6	CASSLRASLSTEAFF	TGTGCCAGCAGCCTCAGGGCGTCTTTGTCCACTGAAGCTTTCTTT
TRBD1	.	TRBJ2-3	TRBV5-1	CASSKQGIRADTQYF	TGCGCCAGCAGCAAACAGGGGATTCGGGCAGATACGCAGTATTTT
.	few	TRBJ1-1	TRBV29-1	CSFQGHTEAFF	TGCAGCTTTCAGGGTCACACTGAAGCTTTCTTT
.	.	TRBJ2-7	TRBV29-1	CSVGVFYEQYF	TGCAGCGTTGGAGTGTTCTACGAGCAGTACTTC
TRBD1	.	TRBJ2-7	TRBV27	CASSPRWTGASYEQYF	TGTGCCAGCAGTCCCCGATGGACAGGGGCCTCCTACGAGCAGTACTTC
TRBD2	.	TRBJ2-2	TRBV5-4	CASSPPGGPAGELFF	TGTGCCAGCAGCCCTCCGGGGGGGCCGGCCGGGGAGCTGTTTTTT